The 17 T cell receptor beta chains presented below share a single source sample, sequenced in a study of T cells in Graves' hyperthyroidism and ophthalmopathy. The investigators amplified TCR beta CDR3 regions from RNA transcripts. First-round RT-PCR targeting the TCR CDR3 was performed with the HTBI primer set. TCRdb re-derived calls from the multiplex PCR reads in MiXCR, one entry per CDR3 protein. The sample holds about 590,000 distinct CDR3 sequences, more than 15% seen once. The sequencing sample was made of blood. The receptors were sampled from a woman in her twenties or thirties with Graves' hyperthyroidism.

This clonotype turned up a few times. The V gene is TRBV12-3 or TRBV12-4, the J gene TRBJ2-1; tentative D call: TRBD1 (5 bases). This CDR3 spans 12 amino acids. V lost 6 bases, J lost 12 bases, and 15 bases lay in between. The CDR3 bases are TGTGCCAGCAGAAAGACAGAGTCCACGCAGTTCTTC. This encodes CASRKTESTQFF.

In its sample, this clonotype was seen a few times. The rearrangement joins TRBV12-3 or TRBV12-4 to TRBJ2-1; TRBD1 matches 9 bases. Losses at the gene ends were 5 bases for V and 8 bases for J; bases not matched to a gene: 16. This CDR3 region has 17 residues. DNA for the CDR3: TGTGCCAGCAGTACCAAGTTCCGGGACAGGGCTCTAGATGAGCAGTTCTTC. It codes for CASSTKFRDRALDEQFF.

The chain combines TRBV6-5 with TRBJ2-3; D gene ambiguous. CDR3 length: 14 residues. Germline loops: CDR1 MNHEY, CDR2 SVGAGI. The V end was cut by 1 base, the J end by 0 bases, with 5 bases between. CDR3 DNA: TGTGCCAGCAGTTACTTTCGTAGCACAGATACGCAGTATTTT. Translation gives CASSYFRSTDTQYF.

The genes are TRBV24-1 and TRBJ1-5; 7 positions match TRBD1. From germline, CDR1 is KGHDR and CDR2 SFDVKD. V lost 4 bases, J lost 3 bases, and 8 bases stayed unmatched. CDR3 length: 16 residues. In nucleotides, the CDR3 is TGTGCCACCAGTGACAGAAGACAGGGTAACAATCAGCCCCAGCATTTT. Translating gives CATSDRRQGNNQPQHF.

This clonotype was seen repeatedly, ten times or more. The rearrangement uses TRBV27 and TRBJ2-3; 11 nucleotides line up with TRBD2. V gave up 4 bases and J gave up 2 bases; unmatched junction bases: 5. Germline CDR1 is MNHEY and CDR2 is SMNVEV (reference sequence). The CDR3 is 16 residues long. The CDR3 region is CASSSRLAGNTDTQYF. As DNA, the CDR3 is TGTGCCAGCAGTTCAAGACTAGCGGGAAACACAGATACGCAGTATTTT.

The CDR3 DNA reads TGTGCCAGCAGCTGGAGGGACCGGGGAGAGACCCAGTACTTC. Amino acids: CASSWRDRGETQYF. V and J are TRBV5-8 and TRBJ2-5; possibly TRBD2 for D (6 bases). Deletions cut 3 bases from V and 4 bases from J, with 13 bases between. CDR1 SGHTS and CDR2 YDEGEE come from the germline V gene. The CDR3 consists of 14 residues. Using reference TRBV5-8 and TRBJ2-5 for the parts outside the CDR3, the full variable domain is EAGVTQSPTHLIKTRGQQATLRCSPISGHTSVYWYQQALGLGLQFLLWYDEGEERNRGNFPPRFSGRQFPNYSSELNVNALELEDSALYLCASSWRDRGETQYFGPGTRLLVL.

Regarding this clonotype: The CDR3 end shows no conserved phenylalanine or tryptophan, and so a read error is likely. V usage is TRBV18 and J usage is TRBJ2-3; tentatively, D is TRBD2 (6 bases). V was pared by 2 bases and J by 3 bases, with 12 bases between. CDR3 length equals 15 residues. CDR1 and CDR2 from the germline V gene are KGHSH and LQKENI. Here the CDR3 reads CASSPVGSGTDTQYI. In DNA form, the CDR3 reads TGTGCCAGCTCACCAGTCGGGAGCGGGACAGATACGCAGTATATT.

The V call is TRBV29-1, the J call TRBJ2-1; a weak D match, TRBD2 (6 bases). Trimming stripped 6 bases from V and 12 bases from J, with 18 bases between. Germline values: CDR1 SQVTM, CDR2 ANQGSEA. The CDR3 totals 12 residues. CDR3: CSVDREDGLQFF. The CDR3 region has the DNA TGCAGCGTGGATAGGGAGGACGGATTGCAGTTCTTC.

This clonotype was counted between two and nine times. The chain couples TRBV9 to TRBJ1-3; D possibly corresponds to TRBD1 (6 bases). This CDR3 has 15 amino acids. Germline values: CDR1 SGDLS, CDR2 YYNGEE. Deletions cut 0 bases from V and 2 bases from J, with 9 bases between. The CDR3 nucleotides are TGTGCCAGCAGCGTAGAACAGGGCCCTGGAAACACCATATATTTT. It yields the protein CASSVEQGPGNTIYF.

The chain carries TRBV10-1 and TRBJ2-1; possible D gene TRBD2, 5 bases. V lost 7 bases to trimming and J lost 8 bases, with 12 bases between them. There are 12 residues in the CDR3. The germline V gene has CDR1 WNHNN and CDR2 SYGVQD (reference sequence). The CDR3 sequence: CASMSERDEQFF. The DNA of the CDR3 is TGCGCCAGCATGTCCGAGAGGGATGAGCAGTTCTTC.

J is TRBJ2-3 and V is TRBV18; D is unclear. The length of the CDR3 is 16 residues. Trimming took off 6 bases at V and 6 bases at J, with 22 bases between the two ends. Germline lookup yields CDR1 KGHSH and CDR2 LQKENI. The CDR3 sequence: CASSPLLARKWDTQYF. Here the CDR3 DNA reads TGTGCCAGCTCCCCCCTTCTTGCGCGGAAGTGGGATACGCAGTATTTT.

This clonotype was counted at least ten times. The chain recombines TRBV5-1 with TRBJ1-4, with D perhaps TRBD1 (6 bases). This CDR3 comprises 16 residues. V shed 4 bases and J shed 0 bases, with 13 bases lying between them. Germline loops: CDR1 SGHRS, CDR2 YFSETQ. CDR3 amino acids: CASSPGGAPTNEKLFF. As DNA, the CDR3 is TGCGCCAGCAGCCCGGGGGGGGCTCCAACTAATGAAAAACTGTTTTTT.

Remarks on this clonotype: A much larger clone is a single base away; this may be a read error. In this CDR3 the conserved last residue, phenylalanine or tryptophan, is missing, so a read error is likely. J is TRBJ2-3 and V is TRBV12-3 or TRBV12-4; the D gene is possibly TRBD1 (6 bases). V dropped 4 bases and J dropped 3 bases, with 14 bases sitting between them. The CDR3 has 15 residues. The CDR3, as DNA: TGTGCCAGCAGTTCCCCCCCAGGGGCGACAGATACGCAGTATCTT. Protein product: CASSSPPGATDTQYL.

This clonotype was found many times. This chain joins TRBV11-2 and TRBJ2-5; a possible D gene is TRBD1 (5 bases). Germline V CDR1 and CDR2: SGHAT, FQNNGV. This CDR3 spans 16 amino acids. Between the trimmed V and J ends, which lost 1 base and 1 base, there was a span of 13 bases. The CDR3 loop is CASSLAARQTQETQYF. CDR3 sequence (DNA): TGTGCCAGCAGCTTAGCCGCCCGACAGACCCAAGAGACCCAGTACTTC.

The sample holds many counts of this clonotype. V gene TRBV5-1 combines with J gene TRBJ2-7; 9 bases fit TRBD2. V shed 2 bases and J 5 bases; nucleotides not matched to a gene: 14. Germline loops: CDR1 SGHRS, CDR2 YFSETQ. The CDR3 runs to 17 residues. The CDR3 coding sequence is TGCGCCAGCAGCTTCAGTTGGCGGGAGGGCCGCAACAACGAGCAGTACTTC. Protein: CASSFSWREGRNNEQYF.

Remarks on this clonotype: With a much larger clone just one base away, this may be a read error. The V and J genes are TRBV27 and TRBJ2-3; D is uncertain. This CDR3 is 15 amino acids long. Germline CDR1 is MNHEY and CDR2 is SMNVEV (reference sequence). The V end lost 0 bases, the J end lost 8 bases, and 15 bases lay between the germline ends. In DNA, the CDR3 is TGTGCCAGCAGTTTATCTACGAGCTTATCGGGTACGCAGTATTTT. Its protein product is CASSLSTSLSGTQYF.

This clonotype was counted at least ten times. The chain couples TRBV7-9 to TRBJ2-3; 9 bases line up with TRBD2. CDR3 length equals 15 residues. Trimming took 4 bases from V and 4 from J; bases not matched to a gene: 6. The germline CDR1 and CDR2 sequences are SEHNR and FQNEAQ (reference sequence). CDR3 coding DNA: TGTGCCAGCAGCTCCATAGCGGGAGTCGCAGATACGCAGTATTTT. This encodes CASSSIAGVADTQYF.